A selection of T cell receptor beta chains follows, all from one sample in a study of human T cells and chemical hapten exposure. TCRdb re-analysed the RACE reads in MiXCR, keeping a single row per CDR3 protein. The repertoire holds 150,000 to 200,000 distinct CDR3 sequences, with around 13% as singletons. The sample was whole blood, taken in connection with sensitization to the hapten diphenylcyclopropenone (DPC). These receptors came from a woman aged 25 to 39 with alopecia areata. Some clones in this sample may be carry-over from other donors' samples. Each CDR3 is given with its conserved first and last residue. A D gene is named only where the DNA matches it firmly. Where a row states a size, it is once, few, many or the class of an expanded clone; other rows omit it.

j_call clone_size d_call cdr3_length v_call cdr3_aa cdr3_nt
TRBJ1-6 NA TRBD1 20 TRBV18 CASSSDRPTPGTGGNSPLHF TGTGCCAGCTCATCCGATCGTCCGACGCCCGGGACAGGGGGAAATTCACCCCTCCACTTT
TRBJ1-2 NA NA 12 TRBV5-1 CASSLAVGGYTF TGCGCCAGCAGCTTGGCCGTCGGCGGCTACACCTTC
TRBJ1-5 many NA 15 TRBV6-2/TRBV6-3 CASSYGGRDEQPQHF TGTGCCAGCAGTTACGGTGGAAGGGATGAACAGCCCCAGCATTTT
TRBJ2-6 few NA 16 TRBV3-1 CASSQDPQGWANVLTF TGTGCCAGCAGCCAAGACCCACAGGGTTGGGCCAACGTCCTGACTTTC
TRBJ1-2 once TRBD1 12 TRBV29-1 CSVAGGGRGYTF TGCAGCGTTGCAGGGGGAGGTAGAGGCTACACCTTC
TRBJ1-4 few NA 15 TRBV4-2 CASSQGSEANEKLFF TGTGCCAGCAGCCAGGGGAGTGAGGCTAATGAAAAACTGTTTTTT
TRBJ1-2 many NA 14 TRBV3-1 CASSYRERAYGYTF TGTGCCAGCAGCTACAGGGAGAGAGCCTATGGCTACACCTTC
TRBJ1-4 NA NA 15 TRBV29-1 CSVTQGIATNEKLFF TGCAGCGTAACGCAGGGGATTGCAACTAATGAAAAACTGTTTTTT
TRBJ2-1 NA NA 17 TRBV6-2/TRBV6-3 CASSSPQSAGPYNEQFF TGTGCCAGCAGTTCTCCCCAGTCTGCGGGCCCCTACAATGAGCAGTTCTTC
TRBJ1-6 NA NA 17 TRBV4-2 CASSQDADRSYNSPLHF TGTGCCAGCAGCCAAGATGCGGACAGAAGCTATAATTCACCCCTCCACTTT
TRBJ2-7 many TRBD1 15 TRBV7-2 CASRLGGTGYYEQYF TGTGCCAGCAGGCTAGGAGGGACAGGGTACTACGAGCAGTACTTC
TRBJ1-3 few NA 16 TRBV6-6 CASSLDSTVRGNTIYF TGTGCCAGCAGTCTCGATTCGACAGTCAGGGGAAACACCATATATTTT
TRBJ1-5 NA NA 15 TRBV20-1 CSAKAMDDSNQPQHF TGCAGTGCTAAGGCAATGGACGATAGCAATCAGCCCCAGCATTTT
TRBJ1-1 NA NA 12 TRBV2 CASSRLYTEAFF TGTGCCAGCAGTAGATTATACACTGAAGCTTTCTTT
TRBJ1-2 few NA 13 TRBV20-1 CSARDKGIYSLAF TGCAGTGCTAGAGATAAGGGAATCTATTCGCTCGCCTTC
TRBJ1-1 NA NA 15 TRBV7-8 CASSLGQSGHTEAFF TGTGCCAGCAGCTTAGGCCAATCGGGACACACTGAAGCTTTCTTT
TRBJ2-3 many NA 18 TRBV21-1 CASSKVGRDRDITDTQYF TGTGCCAGCAGCAAAGTGGGCCGGGACAGGGACATCACAGATACGCAGTATTTT
TRBJ2-7 NA NA 17 TRBV6-5 CASSYSFSEQHLYEQYF TGTGCCAGCAGTTACTCGTTCTCGGAACAACACCTTTACGAGCAGTACTTC
TRBJ1-2 few TRBD1 15 TRBV20-1 CSARDQGERFYGYTF TGCAGTGCTAGAGATCAGGGGGAGCGATTCTATGGCTACACCTTC
TRBJ2-7 few TRBD1 15 TRBV29-1 CSVEWTGIGTDEQYF TGCAGCGTTGAGTGGACAGGAATTGGGACAGACGAGCAGTACTTC
TRBJ1-2 NA NA 16 TRBV5-6 CASSLERVGAAYGYTF TGTGCCAGCAGCTTGGAAAGGGTAGGAGCCGCCTATGGCTACACCTTC